Sequencing of this T cell receptor beta chain was carried out in a study of identical twins. This clonotype was detected a few times. The CDR3 contains 14 residues. The V end lost 1 base, the J end lost 5 bases, and 8 bases lay between the germline ends. Germline assignment: CDR1 LGHDT and CDR2 YNNKEL (reference sequence). TCRdb independently ran MiXCR on the 5' RACE reads; one entry per CDR3 protein. The table records 450,000 to 500,000 distinct CDR3 sequences, 14% of them present only once. These data were likewise used in another study, on yellow fever vaccine responses in identical twins. That work contributes: Twins' T cell vaccine responses reportedly looked partly convergent, partly personalized.

The chain recombines TRBV3-1 with TRBJ2-2; D call uncertain. The clonotype comes from a woman younger than 35 in good health. The specimen was CD4+ T cells sorted from blood. CDR3 region: CASSQGRATGELFF. The CDR3 DNA reads as TGTGCCAGCAGCCAAGGCCGGGCGACCGGGGAGCTGTTTTTT.